This entry lists 27 T cell receptor beta chains sequenced from one sample in a study of CD8 T cells in Susac syndrome. With random hexamers, reverse transcription was performed on about 0.45 to 1 ug of RNA. TCRdb itself ran the immunoSEQ multiplex PCR reads through MiXCR, one entry per CDR3 protein. The table lists approximately 46,000 distinct CDR3 sequences, over 90% of them singletons. The sample consisted of CD8+ T cells from PBMCs. The receptor set was obtained from a human donor in good health.

The CDR3 sequence: CASSLFSNTEAFF. The CDR3 region has the DNA TGTGCCAGCAGTTTATTTTCGAACACTGAAGCTTTCTTT. J is TRBJ1-1 and V is TRBV27; unclear D gene. The V and J ends lost 1 base and 1 base respectively, with 4 bases between them. Germline V gene lookup returns CDR1 MNHEY and CDR2 SMNVEV (reference sequence). The CDR3 runs to 13 residues.

The chain links TRBV20-1 to TRBJ2-1; no clear D gene. The CDR3 is 12 residues long. Germline lookup yields CDR1 DFQATT and CDR2 SNEGSKA (reference sequence). V shed 0 bases and J shed 6 bases, with 6 bases lying between them. The CDR3 region has the DNA TGCAGTGCTAGAGATCGGGTCAATGAGCAGTTCTTC. Encoded protein: CSARDRVNEQFF.

V is TRBV7-2 and J is TRBJ1-1; a weak D match, TRBD1 (5 bases). This CDR3 is built from 16 residues. V was cut by 0 bases and J by 0 bases, with 11 bases left in between. Germline CDR1 is SGHTA and CDR2 is FQGNSA. The CDR3 DNA sequence: TGTGCCAGCAGCTTAGCGGTGACAGCAATGAACACTGAAGCTTTCTTT. It encodes CASSLAVTAMNTEAFF.

The genes are TRBV4-2 and TRBJ2-1; 11 nucleotides align to TRBD2. This CDR3 is built from 16 residues. Germline V lookup: CDR1 LGHNA, CDR2 YNFKEQ. V was clipped by 3 bases and J by 4 bases; unmatched bases: 5. The CDR3 nucleotides are TGTGCCAGCAGCCAGGAGACTAGCGGGGTATACAATGAGCAGTTCTTC. It encodes CASSQETSGVYNEQFF.

The chain uses TRBV11-2 and TRBJ2-7; D unresolved. V dropped 1 base and J dropped 5 bases, with 9 bases sitting between them. CDR1 is SGHAT, CDR2 FQNNGV, per germline. CDR3 length equals 13 residues. In DNA, the CDR3 is TGTGCCAGCAGCTTAGTACTGGGCCACGAGCAGTACTTC. The encoded protein is CASSLVLGHEQYF.

The rearrangement joins TRBV30 to TRBJ1-1, with D uncertain. V was cut by 5 bases and J by 0 bases, with 10 bases left in between. The CDR3 has 13 residues. CDR1 and CDR2 from the germline V gene are GTSNPN and SVGIG (reference sequence). The CDR3 sequence is CAWGRRVNTEAFF. CDR3 bases: TGTGCCTGGGGCCGTAGGGTGAACACTGAAGCTTTCTTT. Supplemented by reference TRBV30 and TRBJ1-1, the full variable domain reads SQTIHQWPATLVQPVGSPLSLECTVEGTSNPNLYWYRQAAGRGLQLLFYSVGIGQISSEVPQNLSASRPQDRQFILSSKKLLLSDSGFYLCAWGRRVNTEAFFGQGTRLTVV.

A note on this clonotype: The CDR3 does not close with the conserved phenylalanine or tryptophan, likely indicating a read error. This sequence joins TRBV19 and TRBJ1-1; D uncertain. In germline, CDR1 is LNHDA, CDR2 SQIVND (reference sequence). V lost 2 bases and J lost 5, with 9 bases in between. The CDR3 contains 13 residues. CDR3: CASSITAETEAFS. The CDR3 region has the DNA TGTGCCAGTAGTATAACTGCGGAGACTGAAGCTTTCTCT.

This clonotype appeared once. The chain couples TRBV12-5 to TRBJ2-7; D unresolved. CDR3 length: 12 residues. Trimming removed 2 bases at V and 5 bases at J, with 7 bases between. The germline V gene encodes CDR1 LGHNT and CDR2 FRNRAP. The DNA for the CDR3 is TGTGCTAGTGGTTTGTGGATCCACGAGCAGTACTTC. This gives the protein CASGLWIHEQYF.

The chain links TRBV20-1 to TRBJ1-1; D may be TRBD1 (6 bases). V lost 1 base and J 5 bases, leaving 14 bases between the germline ends. Germline V gives CDR1 DFQATT, CDR2 SNEGSKA (reference sequence). The CDR3 is 14 amino acids. The CDR3 sequence is CSARAPGAGTEAFF. CDR3 coding DNA: TGCAGTGCTAGAGCCCCGGGGGCGGGGACTGAAGCTTTCTTT.

The chain is built from TRBV4-1 and TRBJ2-1; no reliable D call. This CDR3 spans 14 amino acids. The ends were cut back, 1 base at V and 6 bases at J, with 10 bases in the middle. Germline CDR1 MGHRA, CDR2 YSYEKL. The DNA of the CDR3 is TGCGCCAGCAGCCAAGGGAGTGTAAGCAATGAGCAGTTCTTC. Protein sequence: CASSQGSVSNEQFF.

V usage is TRBV4-3 and J usage is TRBJ2-7; tentatively, D is TRBD2 (6 bases). The germline gives CDR1 LGHNA, CDR2 YSLEER. Trimming shortened V by 2 bases and J by 5 bases, and 16 bases separated the two germline ends. This CDR3 contains 15 residues. This CDR3 reads CASSQRDSLGNEQYF. CDR3 in DNA: TGCGCCAGCAGCCAACGGGACTCTTTGGGGAACGAGCAGTACTTC.

The chain employs TRBV27 and TRBJ2-2; the match to TRBD2 covers 12 bases. Germline V gene sequence: CDR1 MNHEY, CDR2 SMNVEV (reference sequence). Unmatched junction bases numbered 18, after V lost 5 bases and J lost 8 bases. The CDR3 totals 19 residues. The CDR3 here is CASSQGGQLAGGLTGELFF. CDR3 nucleotides: TGTGCCAGCAGTCAAGGAGGACAGCTAGCGGGAGGGCTTACGGGGGAGCTGTTTTTT.

This chain joins TRBV20-1 and TRBJ2-1; 8 bases map to TRBD1. The length of the CDR3 is 15 residues. Per germline, CDR1 DFQATT and CDR2 SNEGSKA (reference sequence). V was pared by 0 bases and J by 8 bases, with 9 bases of the junction left unmatched. CDR3 DNA: TGCAGTGCTAGAGATCGCCAGGGGGCGCGTTATGAGCAGTTCTTC. Its protein product is CSARDRQGARYEQFF.

The chain recombines TRBV29-1 with TRBJ2-3; 13 nucleotides agree with TRBD2. Trimming removed 0 bases from V and 0 bases from J; junction bases left unmatched: 3. This CDR3 is built from 17 residues. CDR1 SQVTM and CDR2 ANQGSEA come from the germline V gene. The CDR3 sequence: CSVEDWGLAGSTDTQYF. The DNA for the CDR3 is TGCAGCGTTGAAGATTGGGGACTAGCGGGAAGCACAGATACGCAGTATTTT.

This sequence joins TRBV7-2 and TRBJ1-4; 11 bases fit TRBD1. The germline gives CDR1 SGHTA, CDR2 FQGNSA. With V trimmed by 4 bases and J by 1 base, 8 bases remained unmatched. The CDR3 runs to 18 residues. CDR3 amino acids: CASSSGQGVTGTNEKLFF. In nucleotides, the CDR3 is TGTGCCAGCAGCTCGGGACAGGGGGTTACTGGAACTAATGAAAAACTGTTTTTT.

The chain is built from TRBV7-9 and TRBJ2-1; D uncertain. This CDR3 contains 15 residues. V was trimmed by 1 base and J by 4 bases, leaving 11 bases between them. CDR1 and CDR2 from the germline V gene are SEHNR and FQNEAQ (reference sequence). In DNA form, the CDR3 reads TGTGCCAGCAGCTTAGTTGTGAGGAAATACAATGAGCAGTTCTTC. Its translation is CASSLVVRKYNEQFF.

The chain employs TRBV9 and TRBJ1-4; 7 bases map to TRBD1. V dropped 2 bases and J dropped 8; count of bases not matched to a gene: 6. Germline assignment: CDR1 SGDLS and CDR2 YYNGEE. The CDR3 is 14 amino acids. CDR3: CASSVNRGGEKLFF. The DNA of the CDR3 is TGTGCCAGCAGCGTCAACAGGGGAGGCGAAAAACTGTTTTTT.

The chain links TRBV3-1 to TRBJ1-5; no definite D call. Germline-derived CDR1 and CDR2 are LGHDT and YNNKEL (reference sequence). This CDR3 spans 15 amino acids. V was cut by 0 bases and J by 8 bases, with 14 bases left in between. CDR3 coding DNA: TGTGCCAGCAGCCAAGACCCAGCTCCGACTGAGCCCCAGCATTTT. Encoded protein: CASSQDPAPTEPQHF.

This chain connects TRBV5-6 to TRBJ2-5, with D perhaps matching TRBD2 (6 bases). Germline CDR1 is SGHDT and CDR2 is YYEEEE. This CDR3 is 18 amino acids long. V was clipped by 0 bases and J by 1 base, with 19 bases between them. CDR3 bases: TGTGCCAGCAGCTTGGGATCGACGGGGAGGCCCTCCCAAGAGACCCAGTACTTC. Its translation is CASSLGSTGRPSQETQYF.

V and J are TRBV7-9 and TRBJ2-1, with TRBD2 identical over 14 bases. CDR1 and CDR2 (germline): SEHNR, FQNEAQ (reference sequence). The CDR3 consists of 16 residues. The V segment lost 4 bases and the J segment 9 bases; nucleotides outside the gene matches: 8. The chain's CDR3 is CASSSSTGLAGGEQFF. The CDR3 DNA reads TGTGCCAGCAGCTCCTCTACTGGACTAGCGGGAGGTGAGCAGTTCTTC. Drawing the rest from reference TRBV7-9 and TRBJ2-1, the complete variable domain is DTGVSQNPRHKITKRGQNVTFRCDPISEHNRLYWYRQTLGQGPEFLTYFQNEAQLEKSRLLSDRFSAERPKGSFSTLEIQRTEQGDSAMYLCASSSSTGLAGGEQFFGPGTRLTVL.

V and J are TRBV4-2 and TRBJ2-3; maybe TRBD2 (7 bases). Per germline, CDR1 LGHNA and CDR2 YNFKEQ. There are 16 residues in the CDR3. Deletions cut 0 bases from V and 3 bases from J, with 13 bases between. CDR3 residues: CASSQDGGRGTDTQYF. The CDR3 DNA reads TGTGCCAGCAGCCAAGATGGAGGGAGGGGGACAGATACGCAGTATTTT.

CDR3 protein: CAISEEGNTEAFF. DNA of the CDR3: TGTGCCATCAGTGAGGAGGGGAACACTGAAGCTTTCTTT. The V gene is TRBV10-3, the J gene TRBJ1-1; D gene ambiguous. CDR1 and CDR2 (germline): ENHRY, SYGVKD. V dropped 2 bases and J dropped 1 base, with 5 bases sitting between them. This CDR3 has 13 amino acids.

The chain links TRBV19 to TRBJ2-3, with 9 bases identical to TRBD1. The CDR3 totals 19 residues. With 6 bases clipped from V and 2 bases from J, the junction kept 18 bases outside the gene matches. Germline CDR1 reads LNHDA; CDR2 reads SQIVND (reference sequence). CDR3 in DNA: TGTGCCAGTAGCATGGAATACACCGGGACAGGGACCCTCACAGATACGCAGTATTTT. This encodes CASSMEYTGTGTLTDTQYF.

J is TRBJ2-1 and V is TRBV29-1; D possibly matches TRBD1 or TRBD2 (5 bases each). V dropped 7 bases and J dropped 8 bases, with 15 bases sitting between them. This CDR3 contains 12 residues. CDR1 is SQVTM and CDR2 is ANQGSEA in the germline V gene. The CDR3 region is CSAIGAGDEQFF. The CDR3 DNA reads TGCAGCGCTATCGGGGCTGGGGATGAGCAGTTCTTC.

This clonotype appeared a few times. V usage is TRBV12-3 or TRBV12-4 and J usage is TRBJ2-2; 8 bases are a match to TRBD2. The J segment lost 4 bases and the V segment lost 2 bases, leaving 3 bases of the junction unmatched. CDR3 length equals 15 residues. CDR3 sequence reads: CASSLLAGGTGELFF. DNA for the CDR3: TGTGCCAGCAGTTTACTGGCGGGAGGCACCGGGGAGCTGTTTTTT.

V gene TRBV13 combines with J gene TRBJ2-7; D not resolved. Per the germline V gene, CDR1 is PRHDT and CDR2 is FYEKMQ (reference sequence). The CDR3 length is 15 residues. V lost 4 bases and J 0 bases, leaving 13 bases between the germline ends. This CDR3 reads CASSSQGDSSYEQYF. As DNA, the CDR3 is TGTGCCAGCAGCTCCCAAGGCGATAGCTCCTACGAGCAGTACTTC.

The genes are TRBV27 and TRBJ1-3, with D hard to call. The V and J ends lost 11 bases and 1 base respectively, with 9 bases between them. CDR3 size: 12 residues. The germline gives CDR1 MNHEY, CDR2 SMNVEV (reference sequence). The chain's CDR3 is CASRGSGNTIYF. As DNA, the CDR3 is TGTGCCTCCCGGGGATCTGGAAACACCATATATTTT.